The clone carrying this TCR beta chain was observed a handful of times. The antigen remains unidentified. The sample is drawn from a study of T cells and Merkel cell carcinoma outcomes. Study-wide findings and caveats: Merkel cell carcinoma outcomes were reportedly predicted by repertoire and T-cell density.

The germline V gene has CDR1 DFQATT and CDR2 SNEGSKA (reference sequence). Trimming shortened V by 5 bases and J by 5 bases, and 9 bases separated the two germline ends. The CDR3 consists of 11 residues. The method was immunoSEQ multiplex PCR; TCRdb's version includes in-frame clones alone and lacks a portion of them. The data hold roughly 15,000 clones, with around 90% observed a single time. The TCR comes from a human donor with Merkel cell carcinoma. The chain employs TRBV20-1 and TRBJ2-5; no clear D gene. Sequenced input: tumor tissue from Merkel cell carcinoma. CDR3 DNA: TGCAGTGCTTTTAAGTTGGAGACCCAGTACTTC. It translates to CSAFKLETQYF.